One TCR beta chain is described in this entry. This sample was taken from a study of Ad26.COV2.S vaccination and SARS-CoV-2 variants. The CDR3 is made up of 17 amino acids. The germline gives CDR1 SEHNR, CDR2 FQNEAQ (reference sequence). The trim removed 4 bases at V and 5 bases at J, leaving 15 bases unmatched. Treatment: about 20 received Ad26.COV2.S at low or high dose, single or two shots; 5 received placebo; per-sample allocation not given. Collection of samples fell on day 63 after the first vaccine or placebo injection. Sequencing used immunoSEQ multiplex PCR; TCRdb keeps in-frame clones, though not all of them. The profile covers approximately 360,000 clones, with about 83% appearing a single time and more than 7% taken by the ten largest.

The TCR comes from a person between 18 and 65 years old who received the Ad26.COV2.S COVID-19 vaccine or a placebo. The gene calls are TRBV7-9 and TRBJ2-3, with 7 bases that match TRBD2. This material consisted of peripheral blood, taken in a trial of Ad26.COV2.S vaccine versus placebo. CDR3 nucleotides: TGTGCCAGCAGCTCCGGACTAGTCGTGGAGGAAATAGATACGCAGTATTTT. Translation: CASSSGLVVEEIDTQYF. The full variable domain, its missing parts supplied by reference TRBV7-9 and TRBJ2-3, is DTGVSQNPRHKITKRGQNVTFRCDPISEHNRLYWYRQTLGQGPEFLTYFQNEAQLEKSRLLSDRFSAERPKGSFSTLEIQRTEQGDSAMYLCASSSGLVVEEIDTQYFGPGTRLTVL.